Listed below are T cell receptor beta chains from one sample, sequenced in a study of CD8 T cells in ankylosing spondylitis. Each CDR3 protein gets one entry after TCRdb re-called the 5' RACE reads with MiXCR. Here the sample spans 350,000 or so distinct CDR3 sequences, roughly 8% being singletons. The sequencing input was blood, either unsorted or a sorted T cell fraction (not recorded which). The origin of the receptors is a male donor with ankylosing spondylitis. The CDR3 runs from the conserved cysteine through the conserved F or W. Fields, in order: J gene, V gene, D gene, clone size, CDR3 DNA, CDR3 protein. The D gene is left open where the match is weak. Some rows mark clone size as missing; the rest say once, few, many or name a class of expanded clone.

TRBJ2-6	TRBV27	NA	many	TGTGCCAGCAGACCGGGACAACCATGGGTTTCTGGGGCCAACGTCCTGACTTTC	CASRPGQPWVSGANVLTF
TRBJ1-4	TRBV20-1	NA	NA	TGCAGTGCTAGAGAAGGCAGGGGAGGTGAAAAACTGTTTTTT	CSAREGRGGEKLFF
TRBJ2-7	TRBV6-1	TRBD2	few	TGTGCCAGCAGACGGACTAGCGGCTACGAGCAGTACTTC	CASRRTSGYEQYF
TRBJ2-7	TRBV6-2/TRBV6-3	NA	few	TGTGCCAGCAGTTACTCGTTCAGTCTCGAGCAGTACTTC	CASSYSFSLEQYF
TRBJ2-2	TRBV3-1	TRBD2	many	TGTGCCAGCAGCTCTCCGGGACTAGGGAACACCGGGGAGCTGTTTTTT	CASSSPGLGNTGELFF
TRBJ2-7	TRBV5-1	TRBD1	NA	TGCGCCAGCAGCTGGGTTACGGACAGGGGAATTGAGCAGTACTTC	CASSWVTDRGIEQYF
TRBJ2-1	TRBV27	NA	NA	TGTGCCAGCAGTCTGGGACCCCGGAATGAGCAGTTCTTC	CASSLGPRNEQFF
TRBJ2-7	TRBV20-1	TRBD2	NA	TGCAGTGCTAGGTACCCCGGCGGGAGGGCCTCCTACGAGCAGTACTTC	CSARYPGGRASYEQYF
TRBJ2-3	TRBV7-3	NA	NA	TGTGCCAGCAGCTCGGGACCATCTAGCACAGATACGCAGTATTTT	CASSSGPSSTDTQYF
TRBJ2-1	TRBV12-3/TRBV12-4	TRBD2	few	TGTGCCAGCAGGGCCCCGGGACTAGCGGCTGAGCAGTTCTTC	CASRAPGLAAEQFF
TRBJ2-1	TRBV27	NA	few	TGTGCCAGCACGTGGCAGGGTTCAAATGAGCAGTTCTTC	CASTWQGSNEQFF
TRBJ1-5	TRBV9	TRBD1	many	TGTGCCAGCAGTCGGGACAGGGGAAGCAATCAGCCCCAGCATTTT	CASSRDRGSNQPQHF
TRBJ2-7	TRBV7-8	TRBD1	few	TGTGCCAGCAGCTTAGAAACAGGGGCCGGTTACGAGCAGTACTTC	CASSLETGAGYEQYF
TRBJ1-6	TRBV30	NA	NA	TGTGCCTGGCAGGCAGATAGTAATTCACCCCTCCACTTT	CAWQADSNSPLHF
TRBJ2-1	TRBV12-3/TRBV12-4	NA	few	TGTGCCAGCAGTTTCCCCAGGGGTTGGAATGAGCAGTTCTTC	CASSFPRGWNEQFF
TRBJ2-1	TRBV5-1	TRBD1	NA	TGCGCCAGCAGCTTGGCCAGGGGACAGGGGTTAGATGAGCAGTTCTTC	CASSLARGQGLDEQFF
TRBJ2-5	TRBV3-1	NA	few	TGTGCCAGCAGCCAAGATAGGGGACCCCGGGGAGAAGAGACCCAGTACTTC	CASSQDRGPRGEETQYF
TRBJ2-7	TRBV24-1	NA	many	TGTGCCACCGCAGATGGGGCTGCGTACGAGCAGTACTTC	CATADGAAYEQYF
TRBJ2-1	TRBV7-8	NA	many	TGTGCCAGCAGCTTAGTGGCGTACAATGAGCAGTTCTTC	CASSLVAYNEQFF